Listed below are T cell receptor beta chains from one sample, sequenced in a study of cytomegalovirus exposure and HLA in healthy donors. The method was immunoSEQ multiplex PCR; TCRdb's version includes in-frame clones alone and lacks a portion of them. The profile shows roughly 81,000 clones, 79% of them singletons. The sample taken for sequencing was PBMCs. These receptors were taken from a man aged 30 to 39 in good health and CMV-seronegative. Each CDR3 is given with its conserved first and last residue. The D gene is left open where the match is weak. Clone size, where shown, is once, few, many, or a class for clones that have expanded.

j_gene	abundance	d_gene	v_gene	len	CDR3aa	CDR3nt
TRBJ1-3	NA	NA	TRBV11-2	17	CASSFQWGDSSGNTIYF	TGTGCCAGCAGCTTTCAGTGGGGGGATAGCTCTGGAAACACCATATATTTT
TRBJ2-7	NA	NA	TRBV27	11	CASSFYYEQYF	TGTGCCAGCAGTTTCTATTACGAGCAGTACTTC
TRBJ2-7	NA	TRBD2	TRBV28	14	CASNPGGRSYEQYF	TGTGCCAGCAACCCGGGGGGGAGATCCTACGAGCAGTACTTC
TRBJ1-5	NA	TRBD1	TRBV28	17	CASRLGDRGRGNQPQHF	TGTGCCAGCAGACTGGGGGACAGGGGTCGGGGCAATCAGCCCCAGCATTTT
TRBJ2-1	NA	NA	TRBV6-5	13	CASSASSYNEQFF	TGTGCCAGCTCCGCGAGCTCCTACAATGAGCAGTTCTTC
TRBJ2-3	NA	TRBD2	TRBV27	18	CASSFLGRGLGETDTQYF	TGTGCCAGCAGTTTTCTCGGGCGGGGACTAGGGGAAACAGATACGCAGTATTTT
TRBJ2-7	NA	TRBD1	TRBV19	14	CASSAAGGSYEQYF	TGTGCCAGTAGCGCAGCAGGGGGATCCTACGAGCAGTACTTC
TRBJ2-1	NA	NA	TRBV14	18	CASSHFRGSSGSYNEQFF	TGTGCCAGCAGCCATTTTCGGGGTAGTAGTGGCTCCTACAATGAGCAGTTCTTC
TRBJ2-3	NA	NA	TRBV2	12	CASSEWADTQYF	TGTGCCAGCAGTGAATGGGCGGATACGCAGTATTTT
TRBJ2-7	NA	NA	TRBV7-7	11	CASSFSYEQYF	TGTGCTAGCAGCTTCAGTTACGAGCAGTACTTC
TRBJ2-3	NA	NA	TRBV9	18	CASSVGRAERGLTDTQYF	TGTGCCAGCAGCGTAGGAAGGGCAGAGCGAGGGTTAACAGATACGCAGTATTTT
TRBJ2-2	NA	TRBD2	TRBV27	15	CASYGTSDYTGELFF	TGTGCCAGTTACGGGACTAGCGATTACACCGGGGAGCTGTTTTTT
TRBJ1-1	NA	NA	TRBV5-4	13	CASSLGRNTEAFF	TGTGCCAGCAGCTTGGGGAGGAACACTGAAGCTTTCTTT
TRBJ2-4	few	NA	TRBV7-9	11	CASSLDRDFNF	TGTGCCAGCAGCTTAGACCGGGATTTTAACTTC
TRBJ2-3	NA	TRBD2	TRBV2	15	CASSQLAGAGDTQYF	TGTGCCAGCAGCCAACTAGCGGGGGCGGGGGATACGCAGTATTTT
TRBJ2-3	NA	TRBD2	TRBV5-1	15	CASSLGGGSTDTQYF	TGCGCCAGCAGCCTGGGGGGGGGAAGCACAGATACGCAGTATTTT
TRBJ2-3	NA	NA	TRBV7-9	14	CASSLNGITDTQYF	TGTGCCAGCAGCTTAAACGGGATCACAGATACGCAGTATTTT
TRBJ2-5	NA	NA	TRBV27	12	CASKGFQETQYF	TGTGCCAGCAAGGGGTTCCAAGAGACCCAGTACTTC
TRBJ2-7	NA	NA	TRBV27	11	CASRRDYEQYF	TGTGCCAGCCGTAGGGACTACGAGCAGTACTTC
TRBJ2-5	NA	TRBD2	TRBV11-2	16	CASSSLRAGGQETQYF	TGTGCCAGCAGTTCCCTCCGGGCGGGGGGCCAAGAGACCCAGTACTTC
TRBJ2-1	NA	NA	TRBV7-7	15	CASSLLFSSYNEQFF	TGTGCTAGCAGCTTACTTTTCAGCTCCTACAATGAGCAGTTCTTC
TRBJ2-1	NA	NA	TRBV27	14	CASSYRATYNEQFF	TGTGCCAGCAGCTACAGGGCAACCTACAATGAGCAGTTCTTC
TRBJ2-7	NA	TRBD2	TRBV29-1	16	CSAGLAGGKSSYEQYF	TGCAGCGCAGGACTAGCGGGGGGAAAAAGCTCCTACGAGCAGTACTTC
TRBJ1-4	NA	NA	TRBV29-1	12	CSVAGLSEKLFF	TGCAGCGTTGCGGGGTTGAGTGAAAAACTGTTTTTT
TRBJ2-1	NA	TRBD2	TRBV2	14	CASLAGSSYNEQFF	TGTGCCAGCTTAGCGGGCTCGTCCTACAATGAGCAGTTCTTC
TRBJ1-2	NA	TRBD1	TRBV19	15	CASSPTGTGGLGYTF	TGTGCCAGTAGCCCAACAGGGACAGGGGGCCTGGGCTACACCTTC
TRBJ2-3	once	TRBD1	TRBV7-9	17	CSSRDTGTGGASDTQYF	TGTTCCAGCAGGGATACCGGGACAGGGGGCGCGTCAGATACGCAGTATTTT
TRBJ2-1	NA	NA	TRBV27	15	CASRPLRTADNEQFF	TGTGCCAGCAGACCACTTCGGACAGCTGACAATGAGCAGTTCTTC
TRBJ2-7	NA	NA	TRBV19	15	CASAPGTTSRYEQYF	TGTGCCAGTGCCCCCGGGACAACCTCGAGGTACGAGCAGTACTTC
TRBJ2-2	once	TRBD2	TRBV6-5	15	CASSYTGEGTGELFF	TGTGCCAGCAGTTACACCGGGGAGGGGACCGGGGAGCTGTTTTTT
TRBJ2-3	NA	TRBD2	TRBV28	16	CASSFLAGGTTDTQYF	TGTGCCAGCAGTTTCCTAGCGGGAGGAACCACAGATACGCAGTATTTT
TRBJ1-5	few	NA	TRBV2	13	CASGREKRQPQHF	TGTGCCAGCGGCCGGGAGAAACGTCAGCCCCAGCATTTT
TRBJ2-1	NA	NA	TRBV6-5	14	CASRGSSSYNEQFF	TGTGCCAGCAGAGGTTCTAGCTCCTACAATGAGCAGTTCTTC
TRBJ2-3	NA	NA	TRBV11-2	13	CASSPQGTDTQYF	TGTGCCAGCAGCCCCCAGGGCACAGATACGCAGTATTTT
TRBJ1-5	NA	NA	TRBV7-9	14	CASSRQGNNQPQHF	TGTGCCAGCAGCCGTCAGGGGAACAATCAGCCCCAGCATTTT
TRBJ1-1	NA	TRBD1	TRBV27	15	CASSLSGTGPTEAFF	TGTGCCAGCAGTTTGTCAGGGACAGGGCCCACTGAAGCTTTCTTT
TRBJ1-4	NA	TRBD1	TRBV7-9	12	CATGQGGEKLFF	TGTGCCACGGGACAGGGCGGGGAAAAACTGTTTTTT
TRBJ2-7	NA	TRBD2	TRBV7-9	13	CAVWREGSYEQYF	TGTGCCGTGTGGCGGGAGGGGTCCTACGAGCAGTACTTC